The TCR beta chain under discussion was sequenced for a study of vaccination and CD4 T cells after COVID-19 (dated by TCRdb to between 2021 and 2022). With respect to the entire study: Convalescent patients had a positive SARS-CoV-2 result on nasal swab PCR, and of these patients, several had mild disease and one had severe disease. Each participant got two doses of either the Pfizer-BioNTech BNT162b2 vaccine (n=8) or the Moderna mRNA-1273 vaccine (n=2). In 10 COVID-19 convalescent patients and a few infection-naive healthy vaccine recipients, researchers compared the spike-specific CD4+ TCR repertoire from before mRNA vaccination with the repertoire from after. As controls, cultures received a CEFX viral epitope pool (the positive control), an HIV-1 Nef peptide pool (the negative control), or no peptide at all. Culture stimuli were overlapping spike peptide pools from SARS-CoV-2 and from the common cold coronaviruses HCoV-NL63, HCoV-OC43 and HCoV-229E. Six males and four females were included in the convalescent cohort, with two Hispanic individuals, seven Caucasians, two Asians and one multiracial person represented. Post-vaccine blood samples were taken a median of roughly 75 days after the second vaccine dose, with a range of roughly 14 to 250 days. For a few convalescent patients, samples were collected at an early post-vaccination timepoint (day 14) as well as at a late post-vaccination timepoint (days 161 to 241). Post-COVID blood samples were collected from convalescent patients a median of around 100 days after diagnosis, with a range of about 30 to 161 days. General conclusions and limits of the study: In convalescent patients, nearly all vaccine-specific clones (304 of 307) were found to be mono-reactive for SARS-CoV-2 spike rather than cross-reactive with common cold coronaviruses. Although the median number of SARS-CoV-2-reactive clonotypes went up from roughly 19 after infection to 35 to 40 after vaccination, the increase was not significant. Relatively few convalescent patients were included in the study, and early timepoints after natural infection were not analyzed. Among convalescent patients, a median around 89% of the SARS-CoV-2-reactive clones seen after vaccination appeared only after vaccination, which suggests priming specific to the vaccine.

The germline V gene supplies CDR1 SGHRS and CDR2 YFSETQ. The CDR3 contains 14 residues, cysteine and phenylalanine counted. The CDR3 DNA has 42 bases and is translated from base 1. V lost 3 bases and J lost 7 bases; the stretch between them is 17 bases long. A remark on this clonotype: Its antigen specificity is not known. Qualities for individual bases were not recorded, and no much larger clone is one base off.

According to the study, the label for this sample's time point signals: late sampling 161 to 241 days after vaccination in a few convalescent patients. Explained via the paper, the treatment or condition label denotes: roughly ten-day PBMC culture with coronavirus spike peptide pools or control peptides (ViraFEST assay). To expand antigen-specific T cells with peptide pools and then pick out the expanded clonotypes through TCR sequencing, the study relied on the ViraFEST assay. The convalescent patients' positive SARS-CoV-2 PCR tests fell between March and December 2020, which was before the Alpha, Beta and Delta variants emerged in the United States. Each well held some 2 million PBMCs cultured in IMDM containing about 5% human AB serum and around 9.2 IU/ml IL-2, with around 9.2 ug/ml peptide pools added. On days 3 and 7, half of the culture medium was replaced with fresh IL-2-containing medium. After 10 to 11 days of culture, CD4+ T cells were isolated by negative selection with the EasySep CD4+ T cell isolation kit. Ficoll-Paque Plus gradient centrifugation was used to isolate PBMCs from whole blood, and the isolated PBMCs were then either used fresh or cryopreserved at -140C. In general, triplicate wells were set up for every culture condition.

Libraries were made using PCR. TCR sequencing of DNA from cultured CD4+ T cells used the Oncomine TCR Beta short-read assay at the Johns Hopkins FTIC core. Genomic DNA was extracted from the cultured CD4+ T cells with the QIAamp micro DNA kit. Oncomine TCR Beta libraries from cultured CD4+ T cells were pooled with unique dual indexes and sequenced on an Illumina iSeq 100. Concerning the study's data processing: Non-productive sequences were filtered out, and CDR3s that did not start with C, did not end with F or W, or were shorter than 7 amino acids were discarded. The MANAFEST web application identified antigen-specific clonotypes by comparing peptide-stimulated wells against reference wells and other culture wells. For a clone to be called positive, the clone needed an FDR below 0.05, an odds ratio above 5, and a productive frequency above 0.1% in at least two of three replicate wells. Clonotypes that were significantly expanded in both SARS-CoV-2 spike wells and at least one common cold coronavirus spike condition were defined as cross-reactive. Using R version 3.6.1, CDR3 homology was evaluated through Levenshtein distances (stringdist) along with unrooted phylogenetic trees (ape). TCRdb applied fastp at Q25 and MiXCR to the public reads, then kept only in-frame beta chains. Every entry covers one CDR3 protein and lists the most common genes and DNA from its rows. TCRdb's processing, not the study's, gives the V and J calls here. Across this sample there are approximately 22,000 distinct CDR3 sequences, with less than 40% seen only once. Of the sample, around 2.6% falls within the top ten clones.

The sequencing here drew on CD4+ T cells from blood, cultured in vitro, taken about 7 months after SARS-CoV-2 vaccination. The TCR sequence derives from a human donor who had recovered from COVID-19. The V and J segments used are TRBV5-1 and TRBJ2-7, and perhaps TRBD1 as D gene, on 5 matching bases. In nucleotides, the sequence is TGCGCCAGCAGCTCCGGAACAGGATTAGAGGAGCAGTACTTC. This gives the protein CASSSGTGLEEQYF.